This TCR beta chain was documented in a study of T cells in Graves' hyperthyroidism and ophthalmopathy. RNA transcripts served as the template for amplifying TCR beta CDR3 regions. The TCR CDR3 was amplified in a first-round RT-PCR using the HTBI primer set. MiXCR was run by TCRdb on the multiplex PCR reads, yielding one entry per CDR3 protein. The table includes more than 550,000 distinct CDR3 sequences, 18% detected once. Newly diagnosed hyperthyroidism, duration under 2 months, in patients aged 18 to 65. This clonotype has only a few counts. Its antigen is unknown. V lost 11 bases and J 4 bases, leaving 11 bases between the germline ends. The CDR3 has 11 amino acids. Germline CDR1 is SEHNR and CDR2 is FQNEAQ (reference sequence). General study results and limits: Ophthalmopathy, as predicted by the model, came a median 6.5 months after the prediction. Ophthalmopathy stood apart from stable hyperthyroidism in a 13 V-J model.

Sequenced input: blood. This sequence originates from a woman in her forties or fifties with Graves' hyperthyroidism that later progressed to Graves' ophthalmopathy. The rearrangement joins TRBV7-9 to TRBJ1-1; D unclear. DNA of the CDR3: TGTGCCGTTCGGGAGGGCACTGAAGCTTTCTTT. As protein: CAVREGTEAFF.